A single sample is the source of the 25 T cell receptor beta chains below, sequenced in a study of blood T cell dynamics during melanoma immunotherapy. The table came from immunoSEQ multiplex PCR; TCRdb's copy has only in-frame clones and leaves some out. In the table there are 16,000 or so clones, roughly nine tenths of which are singletons. The sample's time point: pre-treatment baseline. The sample in question was blood, obtained from a patient treated with checkpoint blockade. These TCRs come from a human donor with melanoma.

The gene calls are TRBV15 and TRBJ1-5; no clear D. From germline, CDR1 is LNHNV and CDR2 YYDKDF (reference sequence). V was pared by 7 bases and J by 1 base, with 14 bases between. The CDR3 is 15 amino acids. The CDR3 DNA reads as TGTGCCACCAACCACCGCTTTTCCAGCAATCAGCCCCAGCATTTT. It specifies CATNHRFSSNQPQHF.

The chain joins TRBV7-9 to TRBJ1-2; D ambiguous. CDR1 is SEHNR, CDR2 FQNEAQ, per germline (reference sequence). This CDR3 is 15 amino acids long. Trimming cost V 0 bases and J 6 bases, with 14 bases left between them. The CDR3 DNA follows: TGTGCCAGCAGCTTAGCGCTGGACTGGAGGGATGGCTACACCTTC. Its protein product is CASSLALDWRDGYTF.

The chain has TRBV25-1 and TRBJ2-7; no reliable D call. The V gene lost 4 bases and the J gene lost 4 bases, with 11 bases spanning the gap. This CDR3 region has 13 residues. Germline CDR1 reads MGHDK; CDR2 reads SYGVNS. CDR3 DNA: TGTGCCAGCAGTGGGTCCCTCCCTTACGAGCAGTACTTC. It specifies CASSGSLPYEQYF.

V and J are TRBV4-1 and TRBJ1-2; possible D gene TRBD1, 5 bases. V shed 0 bases and J shed 2 bases, with 10 bases lying between them. Per the germline V gene, CDR1 is MGHRA and CDR2 is YSYEKL. The CDR3 totals 15 residues. CDR3 nucleotides: TGCGCCAGCAGCCAAGATCACGGGGGGAACTATGGCTACACCTTC. Translation: CASSQDHGGNYGYTF.

This clone was counted a few times. The J gene is TRBJ2-7, the V gene TRBV4-1, with 12 bases identical to TRBD2. The ends lost 2 bases at V and 5 bases at J; junction bases unmatched: 4. The CDR3 is made up of 15 amino acids. Per germline, CDR1 MGHRA and CDR2 YSYEKL. The CDR3 DNA reads as TGCGCCAGCAGCCAAAGACTAGCGGGGGACCACGAGCAGTACTTC. It yields the protein CASSQRLAGDHEQYF.

The rearrangement joins TRBV5-1 to TRBJ2-7; 9 nucleotides match TRBD1. The germline V gene has CDR1 SGHRS and CDR2 YFSETQ. The CDR3 is made up of 16 amino acids. The V gene end was trimmed by 4 bases and the J gene end by 3 bases; junction bases not matched to a gene: 11. The CDR3 region is CASSVEGTGRGYEQYF. The CDR3 DNA reads as TGCGCCAGCAGCGTGGAAGGGACAGGGCGAGGCTACGAGCAGTACTTC.

V and J are TRBV5-6 and TRBJ1-4; no clear D. Trimming cost V 0 bases and J 4 bases, with 7 bases left between them. Germline loops: CDR1 SGHDT, CDR2 YYEEEE. The CDR3 totals 14 residues. The CDR3, as DNA: TGTGCCAGCAGCTTGGCCGCCTATAATGAAAAACTGTTTTTT. It is translated as CASSLAAYNEKLFF. Variable domain in full (rest from reference TRBV5-6 and TRBJ1-4): DAGVTQSPTHLIKTRGQQVTLRCSPKSGHDTVSWYQQALGQGPQFIFQYYEEEERQRGNFPDRFSGHQFPNYSSELNVNALLLGDSALYLCASSLAAYNEKLFFGSGTQLSVL.

The V and J genes are TRBV11-3 and TRBJ2-1, with D maybe TRBD2 (5 bases). This CDR3 contains 16 residues. With 5 bases removed from V and 2 bases from J, the gap between germline ends came to 16 bases. From germline, CDR1 is SGHNT and CDR2 YENEEA. DNA for the CDR3: TGTGCCAGCAGCCTACCACTAGGGTTACCCTACAATGAGCAGTTCTTC. Translating gives CASSLPLGLPYNEQFF.

CDR3 DNA: TGTGCCAGCAGCCTAGGGGGCCGGCCGGGGAATGAGCAGTTCTTC. Protein sequence: CASSLGGRPGNEQFF. This chain uses TRBV27 with TRBJ2-1; 7 bases match TRBD1. The germline gives CDR1 MNHEY, CDR2 SMNVEV (reference sequence). This CDR3 contains 15 residues. The V segment lost 6 bases and the J segment 7 bases; nucleotides outside the gene matches: 12.

This clone appeared a few times. V gene TRBV2 combines with J gene TRBJ1-2, with D possibly TRBD1 on 5 matching bases. V lost 6 bases, J lost 8 bases, and 13 bases lay in between. This CDR3 has 12 residues. Germline V gene sequence: CDR1 SNHLY, CDR2 FYNNEI. CDR3 protein: CASRRQIDGYTF. CDR3 nucleotide sequence: TGTGCCAGCAGGAGACAGATCGACGGCTACACCTTC.

The J gene is TRBJ1-3, the V gene TRBV19; no clear D gene. In germline, CDR1 is LNHDA, CDR2 SQIVND (reference sequence). There are 14 residues in the CDR3. Trimming shortened V by 7 bases and J by 0 bases, and 10 bases separated the two germline ends. The CDR3 nucleotides read TGTGCCAGTATGAGGCTCCACTCTGGAAACACCATATATTTT. Translated: CASMRLHSGNTIYF.

CDR3 nucleotide sequence: TGTGCCAGCTCACCCCCAATACTTAACAGGCCTCTGGGGCCCCAGCATTTT. It translates to CASSPPILNRPLGPQHF. This chain joins TRBV18 and TRBJ1-5, with D tentatively TRBD1 (5 bases). V lost 3 bases, J lost 9 bases, and 24 bases lay in between. This CDR3 spans 17 amino acids. Germline V gives CDR1 KGHSH, CDR2 LQKENI.

The rearrangement links TRBV5-1 to TRBJ2-7; 8 bases line up with TRBD2. The germline V gene has CDR1 SGHRS and CDR2 YFSETQ. This CDR3 comprises 16 residues. CDR3 sequence reads: CPNLIGAGESDGVQYF. DNA for the CDR3: TGCCCTAATTTGATAGGAGCGGGAGAATCAGATGGAGTGCAGTACTTC.

V is TRBV11-2 and J is TRBJ2-7; no definite D call. The CDR3 consists of 11 residues. V shed 4 bases and J shed 8 bases, with 9 bases lying between them. Germline CDR1 is SGHAT and CDR2 is FQNNGV. CDR3 residues: CASSSQRQQYF. CDR3 nucleotides: TGTGCCAGCAGCTCTCAGCGCCAGCAGTACTTC.

The V call is TRBV19, the J call TRBJ2-3; the match to TRBD2 covers 8 bases. The CDR3 spans 17 residues. V was pared by 5 bases and J by 2 bases, with 12 bases of the junction left unmatched. Germline CDR1 reads LNHDA; CDR2 reads SQIVND (reference sequence). CDR3: CASSPSFGSGVTDTQYF. CDR3 coding DNA: TGTGCCAGTAGTCCCTCCTTCGGTAGCGGGGTCACAGATACGCAGTATTTT.

This rearrangement joins TRBV18 to TRBJ2-5; D remains ambiguous. Germline CDR1 is KGHSH and CDR2 is LQKENI. V was cut by 0 bases and J by 5 bases, with 7 bases left in between. This CDR3 region has 13 residues. The CDR3 sequence is CASSPPSRETQYF. The DNA for the CDR3 is TGTGCCAGCTCACCACCGTCGCGGGAGACCCAGTACTTC.

This sequence joins TRBV19 and TRBJ1-1, with TRBD1 as a possible D gene (5 bases). The CDR3 length is 16 residues. CDR1 is LNHDA, CDR2 SQIVND, per germline (reference sequence). Trimming took 5 bases from V and 4 from J, leaving 20 bases between them. CDR3 amino acids: CASSLPAGTLSTEAFF. Here the CDR3 DNA reads TGTGCCAGTAGTCTCCCAGCCGGGACGTTGAGCACTGAAGCTTTCTTT.

This chain uses TRBV4-3 with TRBJ1-3, with D unclear. Germline assignment: CDR1 LGHNA and CDR2 YSLEER. V lost 0 bases, J lost 3 bases, and 3 bases lay in between. The CDR3 runs 13 residues. In DNA, the CDR3 is TGCGCCAGCAGCCAAGATCGTGGAAACACCATATATTTT. Its protein product is CASSQDRGNTIYF.

The rearrangement uses TRBV28 and TRBJ2-1; D ambiguous. The CDR3 spans 15 residues. Trimming pared 6 bases from V and 3 bases from J, leaving 15 bases between. CDR1 is MDHEN, CDR2 SYDVKM, per germline. This CDR3 reads CASRVWIFLYNEQFF. CDR3 nucleotides: TGTGCCAGCAGAGTCTGGATATTTCTCTACAATGAGCAGTTCTTC.

This chain uses TRBV2 with TRBJ1-6, with D tentatively TRBD1 (5 bases). Germline V gene sequence: CDR1 SNHLY, CDR2 FYNNEI. CDR3 size: 14 residues. V was trimmed by 4 bases and J by 7 bases, leaving 11 bases between them. The CDR3 bases are TGTGCCAGCAGTGGACAGCCGGGCAATTCACCCCTCCACTTT. This sequence encodes CASSGQPGNSPLHF.

V gene TRBV6-4 combines with J gene TRBJ1-1; 9 bases match TRBD1. The CDR3 extends over 14 amino acids. Trimming removed 6 bases from V and 6 bases from J; junction bases left unmatched: 8. Looked up from germline, CDR1 is MRHNA and CDR2 is SNTAGT. The CDR3 region is CASSTGQGIAEAFF. CDR3 in DNA: TGTGCCAGCAGCACGGGACAGGGTATTGCTGAAGCTTTCTTT.

The chain carries TRBV6-1 and TRBJ2-7, with TRBD1 matching over 11 bases. The CDR3 has 17 amino acids. Losses at the gene ends were 3 bases for V and 2 bases for J; bases not matched to a gene: 9. The germline gives CDR1 MNHNS, CDR2 SASEGT. The CDR3: CASSDPPGQGAAYEQYF. In nucleotides, the CDR3 is TGTGCCAGCAGTGATCCCCCAGGACAGGGGGCGGCCTACGAGCAGTACTTC.

J is TRBJ2-3 and V is TRBV5-5; D uncertain. V lost 0 bases, J lost 6 bases, and 17 bases lay in between. Germline CDR1 reads SGHKS; CDR2 reads YYEKEE (reference sequence). The length of the CDR3 is 16 residues. CDR3 coding DNA: TGTGCCAGCAGCTTGGCCGGCAGCTGGTCGAGCGATACGCAGTATTTT. As protein: CASSLAGSWSSDTQYF.

The chain joins TRBV13 to TRBJ1-2; 9 nucleotides match TRBD1. V shed 4 bases, J shed 7 bases, and the junction held 13 bases outside the gene matches. Looked up from germline, CDR1 is PRHDT and CDR2 is FYEKMQ (reference sequence). The CDR3 runs to 16 residues. CDR3 sequence reads: CASSSQTGGGFGGYTF. Here the CDR3 DNA reads TGTGCCAGCAGCTCTCAGACAGGGGGGGGCTTTGGTGGCTACACCTTC.

This chain links TRBV5-4 with TRBJ2-5, with 7 bases identical to TRBD1. Germline V gene data show CDR1 as SGHNT and CDR2 as YYREEE (reference sequence). Unmatched junction bases numbered 10, after V lost 4 bases and J lost 4 bases. This CDR3 region has 15 residues. As DNA, the CDR3 is TGTGCCAGCAGCCCCCAGGTAGGGGGCGCAGAGACCCAGTACTTC. Translated: CASSPQVGGAETQYF. Full variable domain (missing parts from reference TRBV5-4 and TRBJ2-5): ETGVTQSPTHLIKTRGQQVTLRCSSQSGHNTVSWYQQALGQGPQFIFQYYREEENGRGNFPPRFSGLQFPNYSSELNVNALELDDSALYLCASSPQVGGAETQYFGPGTRLLVL.